These 17 T cell receptor beta chains were sequenced from one sample in a study of T cell changes during pregnancy in multiple sclerosis. The repertoire was sequenced with immunoSEQ multiplex PCR; TCRdb's copy has only in-frame clones and lacks some. The table includes tens of thousands of clones, about 92% detected once. This material consisted of peripheral blood, taken in the second trimester of pregnancy. The receptors were sampled from a female donor with multiple sclerosis, enrolled in a pregnancy study.

This clone came up once. The J gene is TRBJ2-1, the V gene TRBV11-3, with 8 bases identical to TRBD2. The germline V gene encodes CDR1 SGHNT and CDR2 YENEEA. The J segment lost 12 bases and the V segment lost 2 bases, leaving 12 bases of the junction unmatched. This CDR3 region has 15 residues. CDR3 amino acids: CASSLISAGESVQFF. The CDR3 DNA reads as TGTGCCAGCAGCTTAATCTCAGCGGGGGAGTCGGTGCAGTTCTTC.

Only one count was recorded for this clone. As DNA, the CDR3 is TGTGCCAGCAGTCCCTACGAATCCTACGAGCAGTACTTC. It yields the protein CASSPYESYEQYF. This chain links TRBV27 with TRBJ2-7, with D uncertain. Trimming took 5 bases from V and 1 from J, leaving 9 bases between them. This CDR3 comprises 13 residues. Looked up from germline, CDR1 is MNHEY and CDR2 is SMNVEV (reference sequence).

This clone was recorded only once. The chain uses TRBV11-3 and TRBJ2-1; TRBD2 is a possible D gene (5 bases). In germline, CDR1 is SGHNT, CDR2 YENEEA. The V and J ends lost 5 bases and 4 bases respectively, with 9 bases between them. The length of the CDR3 is 13 residues. The CDR3 DNA reads TGTGCCAGCAGCACCGGGAATTACAATGAGCAGTTCTTC. Translating it yields CASSTGNYNEQFF. The full variable domain, rest sourced from reference TRBV11-3 and TRBJ2-1, is EAGVVQSPRYKIIEKKQPVAFWCNPISGHNTLYWYLQNLGQGPELLIRYENEEAVDDSQLPKDRFSAERLKGVDSTLKIQPAELGDSAVYLCASSTGNYNEQFFGPGTRLTVL.

V usage is TRBV10-2 and J usage is TRBJ2-4, with D possibly TRBD2 on 6 matching bases. The CDR3 is made up of 13 amino acids. Germline V CDR1 and CDR2: WSHSY, SAAADI. Trimming pared 8 bases from V and 6 bases from J, leaving 14 bases between. This chain's CDR3 is CASCRDSLNIQYF. CDR3 bases: TGCGCCAGCTGCCGGGACTCCCTAAACATTCAGTACTTC.

This chain joins TRBV7-3 and TRBJ1-1; 9 bases fit TRBD1. This CDR3 is 14 amino acids long. Germline V gene lookup returns CDR1 SGHTA and CDR2 FQGTGA. Unmatched junction bases numbered 5, after V lost 4 bases and J lost 5 bases. Here the CDR3 reads CASSSQTGGTEAFF. CDR3 in DNA: TGTGCCAGCAGCTCCCAGACAGGGGGGACTGAAGCTTTCTTT.

The V gene is TRBV19, the J gene TRBJ2-2, with D possibly being TRBD2 (5 bases). Germline V gives CDR1 LNHDA, CDR2 SQIVND (reference sequence). CDR3 size: 15 residues. The V and J ends lost 3 bases and 4 bases respectively, with 12 bases between them. The CDR3 coding sequence is TGTGCCAGTAGTATGACGGGAAAGAGCACCGGGGAGCTGTTTTTT. Translated: CASSMTGKSTGELFF. Complete variable domain (other parts from reference TRBV19 and TRBJ2-2): DGGITQSPKYLFRKEGQNVTLSCEQNLNHDAMYWYRQDPGQGLRLIYYSQIVNDFQKGDIAEGYSVSREKKESFPLTVTSAQKNPTAFYLCASSMTGKSTGELFFGEGSRLTVL.

The table lists this clone with a count of one. The gene calls are TRBV4-3 and TRBJ1-1, with D possibly TRBD1 on 5 matching bases. Germline-derived CDR1 and CDR2 are LGHNA and YSLEER. This CDR3 has 14 residues. V was shortened by 4 bases and J by 6 bases, with 15 bases between the two germline ends. CDR3 amino acids: CASSRFGAGSEAFF. The CDR3, as DNA: TGCGCCAGCAGCCGGTTTGGGGCTGGCTCTGAAGCTTTCTTT.

J is TRBJ1-2 and V is TRBV19; perhaps TRBD1 as D (5 bases). This CDR3 spans 13 amino acids. The V gene's germline CDR1 is LNHDA and CDR2 SQIVND (reference sequence). V gave up 5 bases and J gave up 8 bases, with 15 bases separating them. The CDR3 DNA reads as TGTGCCAGTAGTCTGACATCGGGGGTAGGCTACACCTTC. This gives the protein CASSLTSGVGYTF.

The chain joins TRBV15 to TRBJ2-7; 15 bases are a match to TRBD2. Germline trimming cut 4 bases from V and 3 bases from J; bases unmatched to any gene: 4. Germline assignment: CDR1 LNHNV and CDR2 YYDKDF (reference sequence). The CDR3 sequence is 16 residues long. CDR3 loop: CATSMGLAGGNYEQYF. The CDR3 nucleotides read TGTGCCACCAGCATGGGACTAGCGGGAGGAAACTACGAGCAGTACTTC.

The CDR3 DNA reads as TGCGCCAGCTTTACGTTGAGAGATGGCTATGGCTACACCTTC. It specifies CASFTLRDGYGYTF. V usage is TRBV10-1 and J usage is TRBJ1-2; unclear D gene. Trimming cost V 8 bases and J 4 bases, with 17 bases left between them. The CDR3 has 14 residues. CDR1 WNHNN and CDR2 SYGVQD come from the germline V gene (reference sequence).

This chain links TRBV4-2 with TRBJ2-7; the D gene is possibly TRBD1 (5 bases). The CDR3 sequence is 15 residues long. From germline, CDR1 is LGHNA and CDR2 YNFKEQ. Trimming stripped 3 bases from V and 1 base from J, with 13 bases between. The CDR3 reads CASSQGRTESYEQYF. The CDR3 nucleotides are TGTGCCAGCAGCCAGGGGCGTACGGAATCCTACGAGCAGTACTTC.

The gene calls are TRBV5-8 and TRBJ1-4, with D perhaps TRBD1 (5 bases). Germline CDR1 is SGHTS and CDR2 is YDEGEE. The CDR3 contains 16 residues. V gave up 4 bases and J gave up 5 bases, with 18 bases separating them. The DNA of the CDR3 is TGTGCCAGCAGCCCGGGGACTTTAGGGAGAAATGAAAAACTGTTTTTT. It yields the protein CASSPGTLGRNEKLFF.

CDR3 amino acids: CASSLAEEATYEQYF. CDR3 coding DNA: TGTGCCAGCAGCTTAGCTGAGGAGGCAACCTACGAGCAGTACTTC. This chain links TRBV13 with TRBJ2-7, with a possible D match to TRBD2 (5 bases). Germline CDR1 PRHDT, CDR2 FYEKMQ (reference sequence). The CDR3 extends over 15 amino acids. V lost 1 base, J lost 2 bases, and 12 bases lay in between.

The rearrangement joins TRBV27 to TRBJ2-5; 7 bases line up with TRBD1. The germline CDR1 and CDR2 sequences are MNHEY and SMNVEV (reference sequence). V lost 1 base to trimming and J lost 6 bases; unmatched junction nucleotides: 8. The CDR3 totals 15 residues. The CDR3 is CASSLFWDSRKTQYF. In DNA form, the CDR3 reads TGTGCCAGCAGTTTATTTTGGGACAGCAGAAAGACCCAGTACTTC.

The V gene is TRBV7-2, the J gene TRBJ2-6; 9 bases are a match to TRBD1. The germline gives CDR1 SGHTA, CDR2 FQGNSA. CDR3 length: 15 residues. The V gene end was trimmed by 8 bases and the J gene end by 2 bases; junction bases not matched to a gene: 4. The CDR3 DNA reads TGTGCCAGCGGCCGACAGGGGGCTGGGGCCAACGTCCTGACTTTC. It codes for CASGRQGAGANVLTF. Variable domain in full (rest from reference TRBV7-2 and TRBJ2-6): GAGVSQSPSNKVTEKGKDVELRCDPISGHTALYWYRQSLGQGLEFLIYFQGNSAPDKSGLPSDRFSAERTGGSVSTLTIQRTQQEDSAVYLCASGRQGAGANVLTFGAGSRLTVL.

The chain uses TRBV4-2 and TRBJ2-7; D is uncertain. Trimming left V 0 bases short and J 3 bases short, with 12 bases between. Germline V gives CDR1 LGHNA, CDR2 YNFKEQ. This CDR3 has 15 amino acids. The CDR3 sequence is CASSQEFTILYEQYF. Here the CDR3 DNA reads TGTGCCAGCAGCCAAGAGTTCACAATCCTCTACGAGCAGTACTTC.

The chain links TRBV2 to TRBJ2-7; 9 bases map to TRBD2. Germline V gives CDR1 SNHLY, CDR2 FYNNEI. The CDR3 sequence is 17 residues long. V shed 1 base and J 5 bases; nucleotides not matched to a gene: 12. CDR3 loop: CASSEDFSGGAYDEQYF. For the CDR3, the DNA is TGTGCCAGCAGTGAAGACTTTAGCGGGGGCGCCTACGACGAGCAGTACTTC.